What follows are 8 T cell receptor beta chains derived from one specimen sequenced in a study of identical twins. TCRdb re-analysed the 5' RACE reads in MiXCR, keeping a single row per CDR3 protein. The sample includes about 690,000 distinct CDR3 sequences, roughly 6% of them seen just once. Material for sequencing was naive T cells sorted from blood. Receptors were obtained from a young man in good health.

The table lists this clonotype with many counts. This chain uses TRBV5-1 with TRBJ2-7; TRBD2 aligns across 11 bases. V dropped 0 bases and J dropped 7; count of bases not matched to a gene: 9. This CDR3 has 16 amino acids. CDR1 is SGHRS and CDR2 is YFSETQ in the germline V gene. The CDR3 protein is CASSLGPGRLAGEQYV. CDR3 DNA: TGCGCCAGCAGCTTGGGGCCAGGGAGACTAGCGGGGGAGCAGTACGTC.

The V and J genes are TRBV6-2 or TRBV6-3 and TRBJ2-3, with D maybe TRBD1 (6 bases). V lost 10 bases and J lost 5, with 19 bases in between. Germline assignment: CDR1 MNHEY and CDR2 SVGEGT. This CDR3 has 14 residues. The CDR3 sequence is CAIEEVQGRDTQYF. The DNA of the CDR3 is TGTGCCATCGAGGAGGTACAGGGTAGAGATACGCAGTATTTT.

The chain employs TRBV5-1 and TRBJ2-3; D possibly corresponds to TRBD1 (6 bases). This CDR3 has 16 residues. V was shortened by 4 bases and J by 3 bases, with 18 bases between the two germline ends. The V gene's germline CDR1 is SGHRS and CDR2 YFSETQ. The CDR3 loop is CASSPGQGRSTDTQYF. CDR3 DNA sequence: TGCGCCAGCAGCCCGGGGCAGGGGCGGTCGACAGATACGCAGTATTTT.

The V and J genes are TRBV27 and TRBJ1-1; D not certain. The V and J ends lost 3 bases and 5 bases respectively, with 13 bases between them. The CDR3 spans 14 residues. The germline V gene has CDR1 MNHEY and CDR2 SMNVEV (reference sequence). DNA for the CDR3: TGTGCCAGCAGTTTCGAGGGAGCGGGGACTGAAGCTTTCTTT. As protein: CASSFEGAGTEAFF.

This clonotype was detected a few times. This sequence joins TRBV7-9 and TRBJ2-7; weak D call: TRBD1 (5 bases). The V and J ends lost 4 bases and 2 bases respectively, with 12 bases between them. CDR3 length equals 14 residues. In germline, CDR1 is SEHNR, CDR2 FQNEAQ (reference sequence). CDR3 nucleotide sequence: TGTGCCAGCAGCTCATGGGGCGGAGCCTACGAGCAGTACTTC. This gives the protein CASSSWGGAYEQYF.

This clonotype occurred a few times. The chain employs TRBV29-1 and TRBJ2-5; D ambiguous. Trimming shortened V by 3 bases and J by 4 bases, and 9 bases separated the two germline ends. The CDR3 runs 12 residues. Germline V lookup: CDR1 SQVTM, CDR2 ANQGSEA. CDR3 amino acids: CSVDQAPETQYF. CDR3 DNA: TGCAGCGTTGATCAGGCCCCAGAGACCCAGTACTTC.

This clonotype has ten or more counts. This rearrangement joins TRBV7-9 to TRBJ2-7; D is unclear. Trimming pared 2 bases from V and 2 bases from J, leaving 10 bases between. The CDR3 contains 14 residues. Germline lookup yields CDR1 SEHNR and CDR2 FQNEAQ (reference sequence). The CDR3 DNA follows: TGTGCCAGCAGCTTATTGGGTTCCCCCTACGAGCAGTACTTC. Encoded protein: CASSLLGSPYEQYF.

The V gene is TRBV4-3, the J gene TRBJ2-6; D remains unclear. The V end was cut by 0 bases, the J end by 0 bases, with 12 bases between. Germline assignment: CDR1 LGHNA and CDR2 YSLEER. The CDR3 sequence is 18 residues long. The CDR3 DNA sequence: TGCGCCAGCAGCCAAGAGACGGGTATCAGCTCTGGGGCCAACGTCCTGACTTTC. Translated: CASSQETGISSGANVLTF.